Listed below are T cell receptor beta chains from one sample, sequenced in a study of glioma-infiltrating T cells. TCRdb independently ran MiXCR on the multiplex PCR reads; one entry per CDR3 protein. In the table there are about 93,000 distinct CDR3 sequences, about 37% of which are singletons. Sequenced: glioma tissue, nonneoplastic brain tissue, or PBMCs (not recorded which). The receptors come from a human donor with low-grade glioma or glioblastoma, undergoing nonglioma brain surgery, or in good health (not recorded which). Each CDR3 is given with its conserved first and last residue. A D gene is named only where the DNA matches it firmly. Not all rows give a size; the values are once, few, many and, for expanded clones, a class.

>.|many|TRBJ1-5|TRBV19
TGTGCCAGTAGTATATCTTCTCGGCGGGACCAGCCCCAGCATTTT
CASSISSRRDQPQHF
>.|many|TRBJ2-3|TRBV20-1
TGCAGTGCTAGGGACGTGGCATCGGGCACAGATACGCAGTATTTT
CSARDVASGTDTQYF
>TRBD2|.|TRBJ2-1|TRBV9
TGTGCCAGCAGCGCATCCAAGACGGGGGGGCCCTACAATGAGCAGTTCTTC
CASSASKTGGPYNEQFF
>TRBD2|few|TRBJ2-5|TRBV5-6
TGTGCCAGCAGCCAAACCTTCGGGACTAGCGCTGGCAAGGAGACCCAGTACTTC
CASSQTFGTSAGKETQYF
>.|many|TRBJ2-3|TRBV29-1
TGCAGCGTTGATTGGGACAGCACAGATACGCAGTATTTT
CSVDWDSTDTQYF
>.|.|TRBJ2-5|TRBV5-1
TGCGCCAGCAGCGGGGGGACATCGGAGACCCAGTACTTC
CASSGGTSETQYF
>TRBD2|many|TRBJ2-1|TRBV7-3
TGTGCCAGCAGTAGAGCGGGGGCCTCCTACAATGAGCAGTTCTTC
CASSRAGASYNEQFF
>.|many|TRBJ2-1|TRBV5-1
TGCACCAGCAGCTTTGGCAATGAGCAGTTCTTC
CTSSFGNEQFF
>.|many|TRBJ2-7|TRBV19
TGTGCCAGTAGTATCAGCAGGGGTAACTACGAGCAGTACTTC
CASSISRGNYEQYF
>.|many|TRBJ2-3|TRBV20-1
TGCAGTGCTAGAGATCCGGCAGGATCTAGCACAGATACGCAGTATTTT
CSARDPAGSSTDTQYF
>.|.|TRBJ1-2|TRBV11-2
TGTGCCAGCAGCTTAGAAAGTCGGAACTATGGCTACACCTTC
CASSLESRNYGYTF
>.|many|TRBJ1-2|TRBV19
TGTGCCAGTAGTATGGCGCGTGGCTACACCTTC
CASSMARGYTF
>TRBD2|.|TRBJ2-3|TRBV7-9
TGTGCCAGCAGACCTCTAGCGGGGGGCACAGATACGCAGTATTTT
CASRPLAGGTDTQYF
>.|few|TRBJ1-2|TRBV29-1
TGCAGCACCGAAAGGGACTCCTATGGCTACACCTTC
CSTERDSYGYTF
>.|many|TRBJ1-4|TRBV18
TGTGCCAGCTCACCACGGGAGTATGGTGAAAAACTGTTTTTT
CASSPREYGEKLFF
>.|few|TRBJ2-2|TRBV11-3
TGTGCCAGCAGCTTAGACCCTTCCGGGGAGCTGTTTTTT
CASSLDPSGELFF
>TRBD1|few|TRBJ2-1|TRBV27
TGTGCCAGCAGTTTGGGACAGGGCTATGAGCAGTTCTTC
CASSLGQGYEQFF
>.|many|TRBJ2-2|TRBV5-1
TGCGCCAGCAGCTCGAACACCGGGGAGCTGTTTTTT
CASSSNTGELFF
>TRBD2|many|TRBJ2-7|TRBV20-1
TGCAGTGCTATTCGACTAGCGGGAAATCAGCCCCCCTACGAGCAGTACTTC
CSAIRLAGNQPPYEQYF
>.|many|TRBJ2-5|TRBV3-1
TGTGCCAGCAGCCTACAACCGACCCAGTACTTC
CASSLQPTQYF
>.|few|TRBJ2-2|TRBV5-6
TGTGCCAGCAGCCCGACAAGGAACACCGGGGAGCTGTTTTTT
CASSPTRNTGELFF
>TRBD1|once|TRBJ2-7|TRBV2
TGTGCCATCGGTTCCACAGGGGGCAACGAGCAGTACTTC
CAIGSTGGNEQYF
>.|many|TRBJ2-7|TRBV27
TGTGCCAGCAGTTTATCGGGGGGTTCGGATGCGTACGAGCAGTACTTC
CASSLSGGSDAYEQYF
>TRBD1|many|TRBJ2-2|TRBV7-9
TGTGCCAGCAGCCACCCAGGACAGGGGGCGTTGACCGGGGAGCTGTTTTTT
CASSHPGQGALTGELFF
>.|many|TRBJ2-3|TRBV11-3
TGTGCCAGCAGCCCCCCGTTGGGCACAGATACGCAGTATTTT
CASSPPLGTDTQYF
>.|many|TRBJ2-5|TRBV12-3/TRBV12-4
TGTGCCAGTGCCAAGGGGTACCAAGAGACCCAGTACTTC
CASAKGYQETQYF
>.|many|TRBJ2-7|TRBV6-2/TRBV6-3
TGTGCCAGCAGGAGCTCCTACGAGCAGTACTTC
CASRSSYEQYF
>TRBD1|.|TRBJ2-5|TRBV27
TGTGCCAGCAGTTTAAGTGGGGACAGGGAAGGGGAGACCCAGTACTTC
CASSLSGDREGETQYF
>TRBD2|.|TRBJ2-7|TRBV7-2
TGTGCCAGCAGCGGGGGGGGAAGCTCCTACGAGCAGTACTTC
CASSGGGSSYEQYF
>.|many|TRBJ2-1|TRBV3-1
TGTGCCAGCAGCCAAGTTAAAGACAATGAGCAGTTCTTC
CASSQVKDNEQFF
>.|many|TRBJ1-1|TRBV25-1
TGTGCCAGCAGTGAATTGTTCGAAGATGAAGCTTTCTTT
CASSELFEDEAFF
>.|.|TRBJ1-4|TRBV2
TGTGCCAGCAGACAGGTGGGTGAAAAACTGGTTTTT
CASRQVGEKLVF
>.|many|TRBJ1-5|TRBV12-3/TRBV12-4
TGTGCCAGCAGTTTAGCAGGGAATCAGCCCCAGCATTTT
CASSLAGNQPQHF